The clone carrying this TCR beta chain has more than one count but fewer than ten. Its antigen is unidentified. This entry comes from a study of neoadjuvant nivolumab and ipilimumab in lung cancer. Whole-study results and caveats: Pretherapy blood TCR richness correlated positively with resected tumor richness.

The table came from immunoSEQ multiplex PCR; TCRdb's copy has only in-frame clones and leaves some out. This table has over 25,000 clones, about 78% appearing once. Specimen: tumor tissue, collected after neoadjuvant nivolumab, alone or with ipilimumab, at or shortly before surgery. This sequence was found in an adult with non-small cell lung cancer.

The CDR3 DNA is TGTGCCAGCACCTCGCTAGGAGGTAGCAATGAGCAGTTCTTC. Protein product: CASTSLGGSNEQFF. This rearrangement joins TRBV6-5 to TRBJ2-1; D is possibly TRBD2 (5 bases). Germline V CDR1 and CDR2: MNHEY, SVGAGI. The CDR3 is 14 amino acids. V lost 7 bases to trimming and J lost 6 bases, with 16 bases between them.